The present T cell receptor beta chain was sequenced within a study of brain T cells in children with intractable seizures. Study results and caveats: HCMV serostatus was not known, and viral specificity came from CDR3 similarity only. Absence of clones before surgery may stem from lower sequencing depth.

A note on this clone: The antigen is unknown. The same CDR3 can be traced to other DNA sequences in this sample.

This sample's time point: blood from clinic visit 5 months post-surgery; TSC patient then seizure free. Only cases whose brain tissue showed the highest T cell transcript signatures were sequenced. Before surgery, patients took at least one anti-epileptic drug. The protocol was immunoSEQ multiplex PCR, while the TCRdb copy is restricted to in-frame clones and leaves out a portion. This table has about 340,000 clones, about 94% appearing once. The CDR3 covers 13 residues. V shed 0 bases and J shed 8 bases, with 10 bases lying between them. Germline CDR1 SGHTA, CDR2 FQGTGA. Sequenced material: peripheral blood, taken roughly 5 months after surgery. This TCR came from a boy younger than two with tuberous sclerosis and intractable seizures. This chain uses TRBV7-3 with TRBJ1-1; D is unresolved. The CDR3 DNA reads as TGTGCCAGCAGCTTAACTCGGGGAACGGAAGCTTTCTTT. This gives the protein CASSLTRGTEAFF.